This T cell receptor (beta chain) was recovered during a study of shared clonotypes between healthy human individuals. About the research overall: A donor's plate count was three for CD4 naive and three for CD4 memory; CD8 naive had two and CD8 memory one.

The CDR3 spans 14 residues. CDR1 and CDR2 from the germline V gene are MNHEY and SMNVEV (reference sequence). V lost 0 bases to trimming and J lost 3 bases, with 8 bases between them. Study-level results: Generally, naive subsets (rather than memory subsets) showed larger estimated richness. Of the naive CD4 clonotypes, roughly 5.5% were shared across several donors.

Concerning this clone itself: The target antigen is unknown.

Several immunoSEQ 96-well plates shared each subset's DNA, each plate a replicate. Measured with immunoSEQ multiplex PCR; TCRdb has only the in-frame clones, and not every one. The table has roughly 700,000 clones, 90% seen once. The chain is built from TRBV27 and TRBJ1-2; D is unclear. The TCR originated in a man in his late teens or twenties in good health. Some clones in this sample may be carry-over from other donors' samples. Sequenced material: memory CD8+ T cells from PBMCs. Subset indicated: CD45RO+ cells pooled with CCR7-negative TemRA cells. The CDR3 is CASSLSGRYYGYTF. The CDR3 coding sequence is TGTGCCAGCAGTTTATCGGGGAGGTACTATGGCTACACCTTC.